This TCR beta chain appears in the sequencing data of a study of CD4+ T cells in melanoma. Study-wide results and limits: Reportedly, melanoma neoantigen-specific CD4+ T cells showed varied differentiation states. A reported correlation linked neoantigen-specific CD4+ T cells to CD8+, macrophage and B cell function.

As for this clone: Its specificity is unknown.

Per the germline V gene, CDR1 is SNHLY and CDR2 is FYNNEI. The CDR3 runs 13 residues. V lost 5 bases, J lost 4 bases, and 3 bases stayed unmatched. The repertoire was sequenced with immunoSEQ multiplex PCR; TCRdb's copy has only in-frame clones and lacks some. The sample holds over 100,000 clones, about 90% seen once. The V call is TRBV2, the J call TRBJ2-5; TRBD2 agrees at 8 bases. The clonotype originates from a human donor with melanoma. Input material: peripheral blood. The CDR3 coding sequence is TGTGCCAGCAGTACCGGGACTAGAGAGACCCAGTACTTC. Amino acid sequence: CASSTGTRETQYF.